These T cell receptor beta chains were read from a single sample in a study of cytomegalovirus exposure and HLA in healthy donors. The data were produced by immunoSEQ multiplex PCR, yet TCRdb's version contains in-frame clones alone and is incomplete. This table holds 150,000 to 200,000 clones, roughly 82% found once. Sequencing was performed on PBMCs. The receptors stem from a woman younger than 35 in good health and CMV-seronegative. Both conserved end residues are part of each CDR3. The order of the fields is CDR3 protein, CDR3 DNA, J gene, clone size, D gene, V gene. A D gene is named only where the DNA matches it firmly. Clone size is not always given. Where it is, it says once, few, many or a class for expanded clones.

CASSEPENSPLHF,TGCGCCAGCAGCGAGCCGGAGAATTCACCCCTCCACTTT,TRBJ1-6,-,-,TRBV5-1
CASSTIPQGAGEETQYF,TGTGCCAGTAGTACCATACCCCAGGGGGCTGGGGAGGAGACCCAGTACTTC,TRBJ2-5,-,TRBD1,TRBV19
CACSGHPNEKLFF,TGTGCCTGCTCCGGACACCCTAATGAAAAACTGTTTTTT,TRBJ1-4,once,-,TRBV30
CASSEALWTPYGYTF,TGTGCCAGCAGTGAAGCGCTGTGGACTCCCTATGGCTACACCTTC,TRBJ1-2,-,-,TRBV2
CASSLATSGNEQFF,TGTGCCAGCAGCTTAGCGACTAGCGGGAATGAGCAGTTCTTC,TRBJ2-1,-,TRBD2,TRBV7-8
CASSVGQGLYNEQFF,TGTGCCAGCAGCGTAGGACAGGGGCTCTACAATGAGCAGTTCTTC,TRBJ2-1,-,TRBD1,TRBV9
CSVLDGTNYGYTF,TGCAGCGTCCTGGACGGGACTAACTATGGCTACACCTTC,TRBJ1-2,-,-,TRBV29-1
CASRAGKTYNSPLHF,TGTGCCAGCCGGGCAGGGAAAACCTATAATTCACCCCTCCACTTT,TRBJ1-6,-,-,TRBV9
CASSDSSGGAYEQFF,TGTGCCAGCAGTGACTCTAGCGGGGGGGCCTATGAGCAGTTCTTC,TRBJ2-1,few,TRBD2,TRBV6-4
CASSEYRLGSAF,TGTGCCAGCAGTGAATATCGACTCGGCTCGGCCTTC,TRBJ1-2,-,-,TRBV6-1
CASSSQQGDTEAFF,TGTGCCAGCAGTTCACAACAGGGGGACACTGAAGCTTTCTTT,TRBJ1-1,-,TRBD1,TRBV27
CASTAGAGSNQPQHF,TGTGCCAGTACCGCTGGAGCAGGGAGCAATCAGCCCCAGCATTTT,TRBJ1-5,-,-,TRBV11-2
CASSLAPGRLGQGSREQYF,TGCGCCAGCAGCTTGGCGCCCGGCCGGTTGGGACAGGGATCTCGCGAGCAGTACTTC,TRBJ2-7,-,TRBD1,TRBV5-1
CASSFGGNEQFF,TGTGCCAGCAGCTTTGGAGGAAATGAGCAGTTCTTC,TRBJ2-1,-,-,TRBV13
CASSLGWESPYEQYF,TGTGCCAGCAGCTTGGGGTGGGAGTCCCCCTACGAGCAGTACTTC,TRBJ2-7,-,-,TRBV5-6
CASSAKGASGANVLTF,TGTGCCAGCAGCGCAAAAGGGGCCTCTGGGGCCAACGTCCTGACTTTC,TRBJ2-6,-,-,TRBV9
CASRPGTGTTEAFF,TGCGCCAGCAGGCCCGGGACAGGAACGACTGAAGCTTTCTTT,TRBJ1-1,-,TRBD1,TRBV5-1
CASSRTALNRNSPLHF,TGTGCCAGCAGCCGGACAGCTTTGAACCGCAATTCACCCCTCCACTTT,TRBJ1-6,-,-,TRBV5-4
CASSTSRGPYEQYF,TGTGCCAGTAGTACCAGCAGGGGGCCCTACGAGCAGTACTTC,TRBJ2-7,-,TRBD1,TRBV19
CACRALGYGYTF,TGTGCCTGCAGGGCTTTAGGGTATGGCTACACCTTC,TRBJ1-2,-,-,TRBV30
CASSQERSYGYTF,TGCGCCAGCAGCCAAGAGCGGTCTTATGGCTACACCTTC,TRBJ1-2,-,-,TRBV4-1
CASSYTGTVRTDTQYF,TGTGCCAGCAGTTACACCGGGACAGTACGCACAGATACGCAGTATTTT,TRBJ2-3,-,TRBD1,TRBV7-3
CASTMGRGLEAFF,TGTGCCAGCACCATGGGGAGGGGTTTAGAAGCTTTCTTT,TRBJ1-1,-,-,TRBV13
CASSPSGLDNTGELFF,TGTGCCAGCTCACCTTCGGGACTCGATAACACCGGGGAGCTGTTTTTT,TRBJ2-2,-,-,TRBV18
CASSLIGGRTGELFF,TGTGCCAGCAGCTTAATAGGGGGCAGGACCGGGGAGCTGTTTTTT,TRBJ2-2,-,TRBD1,TRBV7-3
CASGDRDPDTQYF,TGTGCCAGCGGGGACAGGGACCCAGATACGCAGTATTTT,TRBJ2-3,-,TRBD1,TRBV6-1
CASSPRTAKQETQYF,TGTGCCAGCTCACCAAGGACAGCAAAGCAAGAGACCCAGTACTTC,TRBJ2-5,-,-,TRBV18
CASSPPGPNTGELFF,TGTGCCAGCTCACCCCCTGGGCCCAACACCGGGGAGCTGTTTTTT,TRBJ2-2,-,-,TRBV18
CARAGDRGRTYEQYF,TGTGCCAGGGCGGGAGACAGGGGGCGGACCTACGAGCAGTACTTC,TRBJ2-7,-,TRBD1,TRBV2
CAWSADRQETQYF,TGTGCCTGGAGTGCGGACAGGCAAGAGACCCAGTACTTC,TRBJ2-5,-,TRBD1,TRBV30
CASSYIGKQYF,TGTGCCAGCAGTTATATCGGGAAGCAGTACTTC,TRBJ2-7,-,-,TRBV6-5
CASSEAGGSSGNTIYF,TGTGCCAGCAGTGAAGCGGGTGGGAGCTCTGGAAACACCATATATTTT,TRBJ1-3,-,-,TRBV6-1
CASSFPDRTDYEQYF,TGCGCCAGCAGCTTCCCGGACAGGACAGACTACGAGCAGTACTTC,TRBJ2-7,once,TRBD1,TRBV5-1
CAWSSSATGELFF,TGTGCCTGGTCATCTAGCGCCACCGGGGAGCTGTTTTTT,TRBJ2-2,-,-,TRBV30
CASSYSSRVELFF,TGTGCCAGCAGTTACTCGTCCAGGGTGGAGCTGTTTTTT,TRBJ2-2,once,-,TRBV6-6
CASSHHRDRVNF,TGCGCCAGCAGCCATCACCGGGACAGGGTAAACTTC,TRBJ2-7,-,TRBD1,TRBV4-1
CASREEGYTF,TGTGCCAGCCGGGAGGAGGGCTACACCTTC,TRBJ1-2,-,-,TRBV6-1
CSVVSGQNTEAFF,TGCAGCGTTGTCTCGGGACAGAACACTGAAGCTTTCTTT,TRBJ1-1,few,-,TRBV29-1
CASSQLQGMVADTQYF,TGTGCCAGCAGCCAACTCCAGGGGATGGTCGCAGATACGCAGTATTTT,TRBJ2-3,few,-,TRBV14
CASSGGLGVYNEQFF,TGTGCCAGCAGCGGAGGACTAGGGGTCTACAATGAGCAGTTCTTC,TRBJ2-1,-,TRBD2,TRBV5-6
CASSRLGQGYTEAFF,TGTGCCAGCAGCCGTTTGGGACAGGGGTACACTGAAGCTTTCTTT,TRBJ1-1,-,TRBD1,TRBV7-3
CASRRTGGNNQPQHF,TGTGCCAGTAGACGGACAGGGGGGAACAATCAGCCCCAGCATTTT,TRBJ1-5,-,TRBD1,TRBV19
CSVEDWREGNEQFF,TGCAGCGTTGAAGATTGGCGGGAGGGCAATGAGCAGTTCTTC,TRBJ2-1,few,TRBD2,TRBV29-1
CASSEGTGGSPLHF,TGTGCCAGCAGTGAAGGGACAGGGGGTTCACCCCTCCACTTT,TRBJ1-6,few,TRBD1,TRBV2
CAIRVEGTGSSCTF,TGTGCCATCAGAGTAGAGGGGACAGGGTCTTCGTGCACCTTC,TRBJ1-2,-,TRBD1,TRBV10-3
CASSEATSGGTDTQYF,TGTGCCAGCAGTGAAGCGACTAGCGGGGGCACAGATACGCAGTATTTT,TRBJ2-3,once,TRBD2,TRBV2
CASRGTGSNEKLFF,TGTGCCAGCAGGGGGACAGGGTCTAATGAAAAACTGTTTTTT,TRBJ1-4,-,TRBD1,TRBV6-6
CASRPQVLEAFF,TGTGCCAGCAGGCCTCAGGTGCTCGAAGCTTTCTTT,TRBJ1-1,once,-,TRBV2
CASTIHIDRGGELFF,TGTGCCAGCACCATCCATATCGATCGGGGCGGGGAGCTGTTTTTT,TRBJ2-2,-,-,TRBV7-2
CASSDGTGADTEAFF,TGCGCCAGCAGTGATGGGACAGGGGCAGACACTGAAGCTTTCTTT,TRBJ1-1,-,TRBD1,TRBV10-1
CAISTGPSNQPQHF,TGTGCCATCAGTACAGGGCCGAGCAATCAGCCCCAGCATTTT,TRBJ1-5,-,-,TRBV10-3
CASRPGTSEAFF,TGTGCCAGCAGGCCAGGCACTTCTGAAGCTTTCTTT,TRBJ1-1,-,-,TRBV11-2
CASSKQTFGSYEQYF,TGTGCCAGTAGTAAGCAAACTTTCGGGTCCTACGAGCAGTACTTC,TRBJ2-7,-,-,TRBV19